These 4 T cell receptor beta chains were sequenced from one sample in a study of blood T cell repertoires in COVID-19. Measured with immunoSEQ multiplex PCR; TCRdb has only the in-frame clones, and not every one. The top ten clones hold roughly 27% of a sample with roughly 87,000 clones, more than 70% of them seen once. Sequencing was done on a sample of peripheral blood. These receptors all stem from a human donor in a cohort sampled during active COVID-19.

The chain recombines TRBV11-3 with TRBJ2-5, with 7 positions matching TRBD2. Germline V gene sequence: CDR1 SGHNT, CDR2 YENEEA. This CDR3 has 15 amino acids. After removal of 3 bases from V and 5 bases from J, the junction contained 9 bases not matched to a gene. The CDR3 sequence: CASSFSGLVGETQYF. The CDR3 DNA reads as TGTGCCAGCAGCTTTAGCGGGCTTGTTGGGGAGACCCAGTACTTC.

This clone was seen a handful of times. This chain connects TRBV10-1 to TRBJ2-2; a possible D gene is TRBD2 (6 bases). Germline CDR1 and CDR2: WNHNN and SYGVQD (reference sequence). Trimming left V 6 bases short and J 5 bases short, with 10 bases between. CDR3 size: 13 residues. The CDR3 loop reads CASRPGGTGELFF. DNA for the CDR3: TGCGCCAGCAGGCCCGGGGGAACCGGGGAGCTGTTTTTT.

The gene calls are TRBV7-2 and TRBJ2-1; D call uncertain. V lost 5 bases, J lost 7 bases, and 15 bases lay in between. CDR3 length: 14 residues. Germline V lookup: CDR1 SGHTA, CDR2 FQGNSA. The CDR3: CASSPRSARNEQFF. The CDR3 DNA reads as TGTGCCAGCAGCCCCCGCTCCGCCAGGAATGAGCAGTTCTTC. Variable domain in full (rest from reference TRBV7-2 and TRBJ2-1): GAGVSQSPSNKVTEKGKDVELRCDPISGHTALYWYRQSLGQGLEFLIYFQGNSAPDKSGLPSDRFSAERTGGSVSTLTIQRTQQEDSAVYLCASSPRSARNEQFFGPGTRLTVL.

This clone has a single count. V and J are TRBV29-1 and TRBJ2-3; possibly TRBD1 for D (6 bases). Per germline, CDR1 SQVTM and CDR2 ANQGSEA. The CDR3 loop spans 13 amino acids. The V end lost 6 bases, the J end lost 0 bases, and 10 bases lay between the germline ends. The CDR3, as DNA: TGCAGCGTCGAGGGGGTTAGCACAGATACGCAGTATTTT. Its protein product is CSVEGVSTDTQYF.